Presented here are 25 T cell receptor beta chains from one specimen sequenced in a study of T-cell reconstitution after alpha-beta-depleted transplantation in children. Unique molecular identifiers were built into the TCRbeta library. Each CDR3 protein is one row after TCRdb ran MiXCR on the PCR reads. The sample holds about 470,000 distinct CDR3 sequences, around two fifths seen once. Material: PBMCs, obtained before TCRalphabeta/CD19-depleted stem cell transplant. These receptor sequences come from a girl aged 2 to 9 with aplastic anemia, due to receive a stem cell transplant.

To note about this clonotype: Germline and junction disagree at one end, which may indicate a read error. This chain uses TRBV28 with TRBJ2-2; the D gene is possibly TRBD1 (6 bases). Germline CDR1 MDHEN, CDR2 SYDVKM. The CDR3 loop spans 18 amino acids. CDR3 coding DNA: TGTGCCAGCAGCCCACTGACAGGCGAAGATACGAACACCGGGGATCTGTTTTTT. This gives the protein CASSPLTGEDTNTGDLFF. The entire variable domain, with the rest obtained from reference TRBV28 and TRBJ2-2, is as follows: DVKVTQSSRYLVKRTGEKVFLECVQDMDHENMFWYRQDPGLGLRLIYFSYDVKMKEKGDIPEGYSVSREKKERFSLILESASTNQTSMYLCASSPLTGEDTNTGDLFFGEGSRLTVL.

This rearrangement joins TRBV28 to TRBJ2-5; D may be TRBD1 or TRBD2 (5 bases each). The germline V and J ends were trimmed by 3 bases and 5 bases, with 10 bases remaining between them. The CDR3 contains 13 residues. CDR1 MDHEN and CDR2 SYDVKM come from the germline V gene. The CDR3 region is CASSLPGSETQYF. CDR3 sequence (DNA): TGTGCCAGCAGTTTGCCAGGGAGTGAGACCCAGTACTTC.

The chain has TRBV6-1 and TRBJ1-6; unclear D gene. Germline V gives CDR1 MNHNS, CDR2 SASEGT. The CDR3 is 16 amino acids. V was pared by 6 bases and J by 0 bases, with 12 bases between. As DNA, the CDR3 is TGTGCCAGCAGAGGAGCTCAAAGCTCCTATAATTCACCCCTCCACTTT. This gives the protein CASRGAQSSYNSPLHF.

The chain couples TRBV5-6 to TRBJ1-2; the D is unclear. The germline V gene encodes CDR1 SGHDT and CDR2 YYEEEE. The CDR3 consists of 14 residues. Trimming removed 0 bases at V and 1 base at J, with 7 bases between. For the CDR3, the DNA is TGTGCCAGCAGCTTGGAGGCGGATAACTATGGCTACACCTTC. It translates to CASSLEADNYGYTF. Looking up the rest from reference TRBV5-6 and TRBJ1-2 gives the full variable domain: DAGVTQSPTHLIKTRGQQVTLRCSPKSGHDTVSWYQQALGQGPQFIFQYYEEEERQRGNFPDRFSGHQFPNYSSELNVNALLLGDSALYLCASSLEADNYGYTFGSGTRLTVV.

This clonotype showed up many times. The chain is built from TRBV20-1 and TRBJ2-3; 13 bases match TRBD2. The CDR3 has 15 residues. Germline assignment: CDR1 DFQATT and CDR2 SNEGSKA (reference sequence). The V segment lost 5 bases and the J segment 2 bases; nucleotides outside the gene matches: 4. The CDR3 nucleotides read TGCAGTGCTTCTACTAGCGGGAGGGCCACAGATACGCAGTATTTT. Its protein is CSASTSGRATDTQYF.

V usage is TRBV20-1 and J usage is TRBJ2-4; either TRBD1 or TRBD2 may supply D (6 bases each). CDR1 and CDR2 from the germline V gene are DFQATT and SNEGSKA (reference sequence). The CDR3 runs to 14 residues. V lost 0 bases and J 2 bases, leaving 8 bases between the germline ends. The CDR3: CSARDGGPKNIQYF. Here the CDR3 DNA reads TGCAGTGCTAGAGATGGGGGGCCCAAAAACATTCAGTACTTC.

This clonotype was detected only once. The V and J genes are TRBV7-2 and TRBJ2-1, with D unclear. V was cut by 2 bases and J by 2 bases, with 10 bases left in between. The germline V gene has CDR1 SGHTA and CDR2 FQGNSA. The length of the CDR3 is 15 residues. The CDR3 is CASSLRLGPYNEQFF. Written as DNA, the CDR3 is TGTGCCAGCAGCTTACGTTTAGGGCCCTACAATGAGCAGTTCTTC.

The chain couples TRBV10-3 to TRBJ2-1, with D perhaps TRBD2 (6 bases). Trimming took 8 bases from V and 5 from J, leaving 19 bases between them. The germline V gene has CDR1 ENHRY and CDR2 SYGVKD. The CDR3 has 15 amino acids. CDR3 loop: CAIQGSGKDNNEQFF. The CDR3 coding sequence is TGTGCCATCCAGGGTAGCGGAAAAGATAACAATGAGCAGTTCTTC.

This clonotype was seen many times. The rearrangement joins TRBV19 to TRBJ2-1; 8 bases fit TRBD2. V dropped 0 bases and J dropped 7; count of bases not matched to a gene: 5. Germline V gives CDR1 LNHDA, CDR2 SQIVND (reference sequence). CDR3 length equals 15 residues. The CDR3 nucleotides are TGTGCCAGTAGTATAGAAACTAGCGGATGGAATGAGCAGTTCTTC. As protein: CASSIETSGWNEQFF.

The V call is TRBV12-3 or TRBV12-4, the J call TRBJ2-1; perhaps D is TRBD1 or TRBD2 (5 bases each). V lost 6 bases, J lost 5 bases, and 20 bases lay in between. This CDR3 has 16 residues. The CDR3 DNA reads TGTGCCAGCAGCCGATCCCTGGGACCCGCGCACAATGAGCAGTTCTTC. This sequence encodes CASSRSLGPAHNEQFF.

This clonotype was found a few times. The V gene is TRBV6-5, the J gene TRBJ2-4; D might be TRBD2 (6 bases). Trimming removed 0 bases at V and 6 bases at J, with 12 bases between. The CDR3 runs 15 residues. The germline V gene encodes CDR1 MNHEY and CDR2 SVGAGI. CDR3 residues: CASSYSSSGGNIQYF. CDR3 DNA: TGTGCCAGCAGTTACTCGAGTAGCGGAGGAAACATTCAGTACTTC.

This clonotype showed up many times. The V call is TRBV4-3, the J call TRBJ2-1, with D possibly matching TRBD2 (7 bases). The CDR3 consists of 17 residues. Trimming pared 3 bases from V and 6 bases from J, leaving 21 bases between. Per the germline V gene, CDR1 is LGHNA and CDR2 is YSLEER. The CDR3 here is CASSQGGRLAGGNEQFF. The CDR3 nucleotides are TGCGCCAGCAGCCAGGGGGGCCGACTAGCCGGGGGCAATGAGCAGTTCTTC.

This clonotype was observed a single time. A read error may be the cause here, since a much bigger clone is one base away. The CDR3 reads CSVESNTEAFF. The CDR3 nucleotides read TGCAGCGTTGAATCGAACACTGAAGCTTTCTTT. The rearrangement uses TRBV29-1 and TRBJ1-1; D not certain. Trimming left V 2 bases short and J 1 base short, with 2 bases between. Germline values: CDR1 SQVTM, CDR2 ANQGSEA. The CDR3 covers 11 residues. The variable domain in full, completed from reference TRBV29-1 and TRBJ1-1, reads SAVISQKPSRDICQRGTSLTIQCQVDSQVTMMFWYRQQPGQSLTLIATANQGSEATYESGFVIDKFPISRPNLTFSTLTVSNMSPEDSSIYLCSVESNTEAFFGQGTRLTVV.

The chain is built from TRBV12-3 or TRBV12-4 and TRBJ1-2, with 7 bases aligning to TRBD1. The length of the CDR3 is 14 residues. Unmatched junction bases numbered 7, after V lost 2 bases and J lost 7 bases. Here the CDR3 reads CASSLPQGEGGYTF. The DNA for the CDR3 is TGTGCCAGCAGTTTACCTCAGGGGGAAGGTGGCTACACCTTC.

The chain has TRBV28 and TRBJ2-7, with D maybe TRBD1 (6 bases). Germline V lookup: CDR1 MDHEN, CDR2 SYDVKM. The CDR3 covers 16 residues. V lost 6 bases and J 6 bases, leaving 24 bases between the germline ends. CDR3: CASRGATGTTWSEQYF. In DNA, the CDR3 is TGTGCCAGCAGGGGGGCCACAGGGACGACCTGGTCCGAGCAGTACTTC.

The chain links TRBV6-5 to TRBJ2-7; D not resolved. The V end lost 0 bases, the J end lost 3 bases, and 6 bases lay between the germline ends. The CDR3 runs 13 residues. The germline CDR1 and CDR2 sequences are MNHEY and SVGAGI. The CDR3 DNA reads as TGTGCCAGCAGTTACTCGATCGACTACGAGCAGTACTTC. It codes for CASSYSIDYEQYF.

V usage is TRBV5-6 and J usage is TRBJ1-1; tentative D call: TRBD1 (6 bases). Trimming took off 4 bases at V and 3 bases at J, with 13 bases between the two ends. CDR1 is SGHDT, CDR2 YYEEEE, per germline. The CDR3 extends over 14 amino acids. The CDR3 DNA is TGTGCCAGCAGCCCTCAGGGGTTTTACACTGAAGCTTTCTTT. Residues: CASSPQGFYTEAFF.

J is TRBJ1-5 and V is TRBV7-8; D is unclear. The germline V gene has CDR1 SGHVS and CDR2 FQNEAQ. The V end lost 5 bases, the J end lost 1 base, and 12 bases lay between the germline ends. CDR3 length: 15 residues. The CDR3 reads CASSPAAASNQPQHF. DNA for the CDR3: TGTGCCAGCAGCCCCGCCGCGGCGAGCAATCAGCCCCAGCATTTT. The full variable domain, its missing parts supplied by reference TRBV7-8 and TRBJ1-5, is GAGVSQSPRYKVAKRGQDVALRCDPISGHVSLFWYQQALGQGPEFLTYFQNEAQLDKSGLPSDRFFAERPEGSVSTLKIQRTQQEDSAVYLCASSPAAASNQPQHFGDGTRLSIL.

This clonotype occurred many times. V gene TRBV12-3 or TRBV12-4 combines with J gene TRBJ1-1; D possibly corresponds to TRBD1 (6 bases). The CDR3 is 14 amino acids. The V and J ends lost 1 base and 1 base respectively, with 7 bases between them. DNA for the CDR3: TGTGCCAGCAGTTTAGGGGGGCAGAACACTGAAGCTTTCTTT. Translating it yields CASSLGGQNTEAFF.

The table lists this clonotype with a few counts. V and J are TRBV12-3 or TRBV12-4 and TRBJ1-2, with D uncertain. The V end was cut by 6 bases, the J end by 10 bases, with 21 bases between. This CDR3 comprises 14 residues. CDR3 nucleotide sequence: TGTGCCAGCAGGTCGTGGGTTTTAGTGAAGGACTACACCTTC. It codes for CASRSWVLVKDYTF.

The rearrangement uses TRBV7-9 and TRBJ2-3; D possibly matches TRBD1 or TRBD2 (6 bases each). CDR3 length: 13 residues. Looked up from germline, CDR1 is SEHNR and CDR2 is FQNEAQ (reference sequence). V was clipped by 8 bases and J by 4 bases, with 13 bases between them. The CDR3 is CASRGGRADTQYF. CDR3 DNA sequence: TGTGCCAGCCGAGGGGGGCGAGCAGATACGCAGTATTTT.

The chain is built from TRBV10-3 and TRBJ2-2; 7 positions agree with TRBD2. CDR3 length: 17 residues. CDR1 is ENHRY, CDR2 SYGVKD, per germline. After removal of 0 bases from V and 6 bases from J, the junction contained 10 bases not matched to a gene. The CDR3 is CAISESPAGRAAGELFF. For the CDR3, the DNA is TGTGCCATCAGTGAGTCGCCAGCGGGGAGAGCGGCCGGGGAGCTGTTTTTT.

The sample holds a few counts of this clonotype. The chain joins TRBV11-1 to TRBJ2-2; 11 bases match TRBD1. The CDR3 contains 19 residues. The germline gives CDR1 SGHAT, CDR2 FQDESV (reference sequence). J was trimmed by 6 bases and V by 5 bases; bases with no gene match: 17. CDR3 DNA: TGTGCCAGCAGCCCACCGCCGGGACAGGGGGATACCCTCGCCGGGGAGCTGTTTTTT. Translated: CASSPPPGQGDTLAGELFF.

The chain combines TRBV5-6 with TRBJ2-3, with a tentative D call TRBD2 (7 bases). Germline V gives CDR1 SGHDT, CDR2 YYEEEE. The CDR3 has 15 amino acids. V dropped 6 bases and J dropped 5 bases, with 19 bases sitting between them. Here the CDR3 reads CASKPGGPKGDTQYF. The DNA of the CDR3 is TGTGCCAGCAAGCCCGGGGGGCCCAAGGGAGATACGCAGTATTTT.

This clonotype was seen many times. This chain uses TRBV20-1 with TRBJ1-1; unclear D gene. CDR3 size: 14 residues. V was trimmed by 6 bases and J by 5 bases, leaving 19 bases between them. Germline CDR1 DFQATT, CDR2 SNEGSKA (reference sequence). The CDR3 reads CSAYSGLGGTEAFF. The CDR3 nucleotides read TGCAGTGCCTATTCCGGGCTCGGTGGGACTGAAGCTTTCTTT.